The 13 T cell receptor beta chains in this list originate from one sample, sequenced in a study of human T cells and chemical hapten exposure. TCRdb re-analysed the RACE reads in MiXCR, keeping a single row per CDR3 protein. The sample has 85,000 to 120,000 distinct CDR3 sequences; roughly 12% are singletons. The time point here: pre-sensitization, week 0. Specified treatment: therapeutic diphenylcyclopropenone sensitization with weekly scalp DPC. The sample was whole blood, taken in connection with sensitization to the hapten diphenylcyclopropenone (DPC). The receptors derive from a woman in her 50s with alopecia areata. Some clones in this sample may be carry-over from other donors' samples.

The chain is built from TRBV7-2 and TRBJ2-3, with no clear D. This CDR3 is 13 amino acids long. Trimming took off 5 bases at V and 6 bases at J, with 12 bases between the two ends. Germline CDR1 and CDR2: SGHTA and FQGNSA. The CDR3 nucleotides are TGTGCCAGCAGCCTGACTGCTCGGGATACGCAGTATTTT. Its translation: CASSLTARDTQYF.

This clonotype was observed once. This may be a read error, as it is one base from a much larger clone. The CDR3 does not end in the conserved phenylalanine or tryptophan, so this is likely a read error. This chain connects TRBV6-2 or TRBV6-3 to TRBJ2-5; D unresolved. The ends were cut back, 6 bases at V and 5 bases at J, with 13 bases in the middle. In germline, CDR1 is MNHEY, CDR2 SVGEGT. This CDR3 has 13 amino acids. The CDR3 sequence is CASSPSELETQYS. The DNA of the CDR3 is TGTGCCAGCAGCCCGAGCGAGTTGGAGACCCAGTACTCC.

This clonotype was recorded a few times. This sequence joins TRBV5-1 and TRBJ1-1, with no clear D. The CDR3 has 14 amino acids. V dropped 4 bases and J dropped 1 base, with 11 bases sitting between them. Germline loops: CDR1 SGHRS, CDR2 YFSETQ. The CDR3 region has the DNA TGCGCCAGCAGCGTAGAGAGGGAGAACACTGAAGCTTTCTTT. Amino acids: CASSVERENTEAFF. Filled out from reference TRBV5-1 and TRBJ1-1, the complete variable domain reads KAGVTQTPRYLIKTRGQQVTLSCSPISGHRSVSWYQQTPGQGLQFLFEYFSETQRNKGNFPGRFSGRQFSNSRSEMNVSTLELGDSALYLCASSVERENTEAFFGQGTRLTVV.

This clonotype was seen only a few times. The rearrangement links TRBV19 to TRBJ1-4; D call uncertain. Germline V gene sequence: CDR1 LNHDA, CDR2 SQIVND (reference sequence). The CDR3 length is 15 residues. The ends were cut back, 7 bases at V and 5 bases at J, with 17 bases in the middle. CDR3 in DNA: TGTGCCAGTAACTCCCCCAGACTGCGGAATGAAAAACTGTTTTTT. It is translated as CASNSPRLRNEKLFF.

This clonotype was seen a handful of times. The chain joins TRBV7-2 to TRBJ2-5, with TRBD1 matching 7 bases. After removal of 5 bases from V and 4 bases from J, the junction contained 7 bases not matched to a gene. The CDR3 loop spans 14 amino acids. In germline, CDR1 is SGHTA, CDR2 FQGNSA. The CDR3 DNA is TGTGCCAGCAGCAAACAACAGGGGCTAGAGACCCAGTACTTC. Its protein product is CASSKQQGLETQYF. The whole variable domain, remainder taken from reference TRBV7-2 and TRBJ2-5, is GAGVSQSPSNKVTEKGKDVELRCDPISGHTALYWYRQSLGQGLEFLIYFQGNSAPDKSGLPSDRFSAERTGGSVSTLTIQRTQQEDSAVYLCASSKQQGLETQYFGPGTRLLVL.

This clonotype showed up just a few times. The J gene is TRBJ2-7, the V gene TRBV20-1; 8 bases align to TRBD2. The germline V gene has CDR1 DFQATT and CDR2 SNEGSKA (reference sequence). Trimming removed 5 bases from V and 5 bases from J; junction bases left unmatched: 8. The CDR3 totals 13 residues. The CDR3 loop is CSASGGRTHEQYF. Written as DNA, the CDR3 is TGCAGTGCTTCTGGCGGGAGGACCCACGAGCAGTACTTC.

This sequence joins TRBV3-1 and TRBJ2-7; tentatively, D is TRBD1 or TRBD2 (5 bases each). Trimming cost V 0 bases and J 3 bases, with 6 bases left between them. The V gene's germline CDR1 is LGHDT and CDR2 YNNKEL (reference sequence). CDR3 size: 13 residues. The CDR3 coding sequence is TGTGCCAGCAGCCAAGATGGGGGCTACGAGCAGTACTTC. Protein sequence: CASSQDGGYEQYF.

The chain is built from TRBV20-1 and TRBJ2-4; D uncertain. CDR1 is DFQATT and CDR2 is SNEGSKA in the germline V gene (reference sequence). This CDR3 region has 13 residues. V lost 6 bases and J lost 5, with 14 bases in between. Here the CDR3 reads CSAPRPVENIQYF. CDR3 in DNA: TGCAGTGCCCCACGACCCGTGGAAAACATTCAGTACTTC.

CDR3 amino acids: CSVSQGSYEQYF. Here the CDR3 DNA reads TGCAGCGTTTCCCAGGGGTCCTACGAGCAGTACTTC. The chain combines TRBV29-1 with TRBJ2-7; possibly TRBD1 for D (6 bases). The CDR3 has 12 residues. From germline, CDR1 is SQVTM and CDR2 ANQGSEA. Trimming took 5 bases from V and 1 from J, leaving 9 bases between them.

The genes are TRBV6-2 or TRBV6-3 and TRBJ1-1; no clear D. Germline V gives CDR1 MNHEY, CDR2 SVGEGT. V lost 8 bases and J 1 base, leaving 11 bases between the germline ends. The CDR3 consists of 13 residues. The CDR3 loop reads CASCWNRNTEAFF. CDR3 sequence (DNA): TGTGCCAGCTGTTGGAACAGGAACACTGAAGCTTTCTTT.

This clonotype was found a few times. This chain links TRBV4-3 with TRBJ2-1; TRBD2 aligns across 9 bases. Germline V gene data show CDR1 as LGHNA and CDR2 as YSLEER. The CDR3 length is 19 residues. With V trimmed by 0 bases and J by 8 bases, 17 bases remained unmatched. As DNA, the CDR3 is TGCGCCAGCAGCCAAGATGTGGGGTTTTCCGGGACTAGCAGGGATGAGCAGTTCTTC. It yields the protein CASSQDVGFSGTSRDEQFF.

The V gene is TRBV20-1, the J gene TRBJ2-1, with TRBD2 matching over 12 bases. Germline V gives CDR1 DFQATT, CDR2 SNEGSKA (reference sequence). V was pared by 5 bases and J by 2 bases, with 16 bases of the junction left unmatched. The CDR3 contains 19 residues. The CDR3 sequence: CSASQNPGLAGKTYNEQFF. In nucleotides, the CDR3 is TGCAGTGCTTCCCAAAATCCCGGACTAGCGGGAAAAACCTACAATGAGCAGTTCTTC.

This clonotype was counted ten times or more. The V and J genes are TRBV6-5 and TRBJ1-2; TRBD1 matches 10 bases. Germline lookup yields CDR1 MNHEY and CDR2 SVGAGI. The CDR3 is 18 residues long. V was clipped by 2 bases and J by 0 bases; unmatched bases: 9. The CDR3 DNA is TGTGCCAGCAGTTACGACAGGGGGCCCAAACCAACTAACTATGGCTACACCTTC. Translation: CASSYDRGPKPTNYGYTF.